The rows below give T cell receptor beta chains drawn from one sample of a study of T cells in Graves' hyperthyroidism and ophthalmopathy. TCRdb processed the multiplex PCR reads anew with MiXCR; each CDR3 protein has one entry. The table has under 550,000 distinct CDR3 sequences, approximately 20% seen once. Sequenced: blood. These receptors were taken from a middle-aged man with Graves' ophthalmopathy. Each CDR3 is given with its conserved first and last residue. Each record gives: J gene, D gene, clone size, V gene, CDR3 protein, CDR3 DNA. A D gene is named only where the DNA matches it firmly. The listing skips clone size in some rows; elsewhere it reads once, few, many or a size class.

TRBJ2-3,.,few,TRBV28,CASSGREVFADTQYF,TGTGCCAGCAGTGGCCGTGAGGTTTTCGCAGATACGCAGTATTTT
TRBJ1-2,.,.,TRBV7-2,CASSTGGRTYGYTF,TGTGCCAGCAGCACCGGAGGCAGGACCTATGGCTACACCTTC
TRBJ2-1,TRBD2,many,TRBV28,CASRLGTSGTYNEQFF,TGTGCCAGCAGGTTAGGGACTAGCGGAACCTACAATGAGCAGTTCTTC
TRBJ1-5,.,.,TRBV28,CASSGPRLGAGEPQHF,TGTGCCAGCTCCGGCCCGCGCCTCGGGGCAGGGGAGCCCCAGCATTTT
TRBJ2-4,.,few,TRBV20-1,CSAKDISAKNIQYF,TGCAGTGCTAAGGACATCTCAGCCAAAAACATTCAGTACTTC
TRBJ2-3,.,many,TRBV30,CAWSRGRTDTQYF,TGTGCCTGGAGTAGGGGACGCACAGATACGCAGTATTTT
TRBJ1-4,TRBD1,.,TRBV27,CASSSNRLGTVGMEKLFF,TGTGCCAGCAGTTCAAATCGACTAGGGACAGTCGGTATGGAAAAACTGTTTTTT
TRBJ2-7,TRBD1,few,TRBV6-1,CASSGGQGEAYEQYF,TGTGCCAGCAGTGGGGGACAGGGCGAAGCCTACGAGCAGTACTTC
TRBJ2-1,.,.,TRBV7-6,CASSYPGLNNEQFF,TGTGCCAGCAGTTACCCGGGACTTAACAATGAGCAGTTCTTC
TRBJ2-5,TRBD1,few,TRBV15,CATSTRQGAGETQYF,TGTGCCACCAGCACAAGACAGGGTGCTGGAGAGACCCAGTACTTC
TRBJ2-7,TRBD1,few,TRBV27,CASRGRDRPYEQYF,TGTGCCAGCCGGGGCCGGGACAGACCCTACGAGCAGTACTTC
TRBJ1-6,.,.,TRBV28,CASSLGGSSPLHF,TGTGCCAGCAGTTTAGGGGGGAGCTCACCCCTCCACTTT
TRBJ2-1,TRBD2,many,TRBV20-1,CSASASLAGANEQFF,TGCAGTGCTAGCGCCTCTCTAGCGGGAGCCAATGAGCAGTTCTTC
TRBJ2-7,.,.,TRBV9,CASSRLGQPSYEQYF,TGTGCCAGCAGCCGTCTCGGACAACCCTCCTACGAGCAGTACTTC
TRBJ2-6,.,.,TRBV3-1,CASSSTVPNGANVLTF,TGTGCCAGCAGTTCGACGGTTCCCAACGGGGCCAACGTCCTGACTTTC
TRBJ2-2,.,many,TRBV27,CASSLVPSSYTGELFF,TGTGCCAGCAGTTTAGTCCCTAGCTCGTACACCGGGGAGCTGTTTTTT
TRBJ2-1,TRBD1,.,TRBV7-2,CASSSPDRDNEQFF,TGTGCCAGCAGCTCCCCGGACAGGGACAATGAGCAGTTCTTC
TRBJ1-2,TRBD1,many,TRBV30,CAWSVGTGKGYTF,TGTGCCTGGAGTGTAGGGACAGGGAAAGGCTACACCTTC
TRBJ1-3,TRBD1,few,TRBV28,CASSGQDSGNTIYF,TGTGCCAGCAGTGGACAGGACTCTGGAAACACCATATATTTT
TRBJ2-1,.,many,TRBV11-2,CASSFIGMRSYNEQFF,TGTGCCAGCAGCTTTATCGGTATGCGATCCTACAATGAGCAGTTCTTC
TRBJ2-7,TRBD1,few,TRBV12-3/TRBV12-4,CASPRRQGARTYEQYF,TGTGCCAGCCCAAGGAGACAGGGGGCCAGAACCTACGAGCAGTACTTC
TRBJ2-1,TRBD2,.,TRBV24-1,CATSGAGGRNEQFF,TGTGCCACCAGTGGGGCGGGGGGGAGGAATGAGCAGTTCTTC
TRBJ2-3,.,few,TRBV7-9,CASSAIQGDTQYF,TGTGCCAGCAGCGCGATACAGGGTGATACGCAGTATTTT
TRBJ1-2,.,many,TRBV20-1,CSANQGNGGGYTF,TGCAGTGCTAACCAGGGGAATGGGGGTGGCTACACCTTC
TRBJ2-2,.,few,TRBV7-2,CASRGEGTGELFF,TGTGCCAGCAGGGGAGAAGGGACCGGGGAGCTGTTTTTT
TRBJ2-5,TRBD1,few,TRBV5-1,CASSRDRQLETQYF,TGCGCCAGCAGCCGGGACAGGCAATTGGAGACCCAGTACTTC
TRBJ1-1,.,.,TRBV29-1,CSVVAKVNTEAFF,TGCAGCGTTGTGGCTAAGGTGAACACTGAAGCTTTCTTT
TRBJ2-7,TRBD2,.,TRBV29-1,CSVDGGSMTYEQYF,TGCAGCGTTGACGGCGGGAGTATGACCTACGAGCAGTACTTC